The source of this T cell receptor (beta chain) is a study of T cells in Graves' hyperthyroidism and ophthalmopathy. V was pared by 3 bases and J by 0 bases, with 3 bases between. The CDR3 spans 12 residues. Germline assignment: CDR1 LGHDT and CDR2 YNNKEL (reference sequence). TCR beta CDR3 region amplification was performed from RNA transcripts. Carried out on the TCR CDR3, a first-round RT-PCR used the HTBI primer set. TCRdb called the multiplex PCR reads again in MiXCR, with one record for every CDR3 protein. The table shows some 350,000 distinct CDR3 sequences, with about 13% occurring only once. Cells are PBMCs isolated from about 10 ml of fresh blood. This clonotype was seen many times.

The origin of this receptor is a woman between 35 and 50 years old with Graves' ophthalmopathy. Sequences were obtained from blood. The chain links TRBV3-1 to TRBJ2-7, with no clear D. The DNA for the CDR3 is TGTGCCAGCAGCCAGGTCTCCTACGAGCAGTACTTC. Protein: CASSQVSYEQYF.